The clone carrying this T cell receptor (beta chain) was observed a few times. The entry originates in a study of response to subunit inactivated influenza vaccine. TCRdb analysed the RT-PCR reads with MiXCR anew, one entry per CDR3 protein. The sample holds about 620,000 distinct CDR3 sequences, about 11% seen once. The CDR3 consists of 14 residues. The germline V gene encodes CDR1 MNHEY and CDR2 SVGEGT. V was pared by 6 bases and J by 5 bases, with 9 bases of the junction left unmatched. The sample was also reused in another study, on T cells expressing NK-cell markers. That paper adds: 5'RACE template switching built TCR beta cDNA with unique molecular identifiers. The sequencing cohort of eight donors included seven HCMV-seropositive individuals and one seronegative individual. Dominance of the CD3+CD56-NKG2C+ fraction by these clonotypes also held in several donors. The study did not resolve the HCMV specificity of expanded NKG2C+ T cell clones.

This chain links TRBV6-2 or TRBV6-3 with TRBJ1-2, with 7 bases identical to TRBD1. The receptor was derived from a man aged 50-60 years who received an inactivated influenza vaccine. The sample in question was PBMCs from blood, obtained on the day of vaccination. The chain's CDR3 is CASRGQRSGYGYTF. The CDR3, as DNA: TGTGCCAGCAGGGGACAGCGGTCGGGGTATGGCTACACCTTC.